This TCR beta chain was recovered during a study of blood T cell repertoires in COVID-19. Overall study: Samples came from the United States, Italy and Spain, spanning acute and convalescent COVID-19.

Participants were placed into cohorts based on the clinical history they reported. The CDR3 sequence is 15 residues long. Trimming removed 1 base from V and 6 bases from J, with 10 bases in between. Germline values: CDR1 SGHTA, CDR2 FQGNSA. Only in-frame clones appear in the TCRdb table, and some are missing; sequencing was by immunoSEQ multiplex PCR. The table has 310,000 or so clones, 90% seen once; the top ten hold about 1.7%. The chain couples TRBV7-2 to TRBJ1-6, with D possibly TRBD1 on 6 matching bases. The source is a woman younger than 35 with acute COVID-19. The sequenced sample was PBMCs or T cells enriched from blood (not recorded which). CDR3 nucleotide sequence: TGTGCCAGCAGCTTAGGGACAGCCTTTAATTCACCCCTCCACTTT. Protein product: CASSLGTAFNSPLHF. Full variable domain (rest looked up from reference TRBV7-2 and TRBJ1-6): GAGVSQSPSNKVTEKGKDVELRCDPISGHTALYWYRQSLGQGLEFLIYFQGNSAPDKSGLPSDRFSAERTGGSVSTLTIQRTQQEDSAVYLCASSLGTAFNSPLHFGNGTRLTVT.